This passage covers 25 T cell receptor beta chains from one sample sequenced in a study of blood T cells in healthy people across ages. Then a second PCR, running about 6 to 12 cycles, was carried out with a sample-barcoded 5' primer and a J-beta primer mix. TCRdb itself ran the 5' RACE reads through MiXCR, one entry per CDR3 protein. The sample lists over a million distinct CDR3 sequences, 20% to 25% occurring once. This same sample was also part of a study on T cells of mothers and their children.

Specimen: blood. The receptors originated from a girl aged 2-10 years in good health.

V gene TRBV29-1 combines with J gene TRBJ1-1; D is undetermined. V lost 5 bases, J lost 1 base, and 8 bases lay in between. Germline V CDR1 and CDR2: SQVTM, ANQGSEA. The CDR3 is 12 residues long. The CDR3 reads CSVHRGNTEAFF. In DNA form, the CDR3 reads TGCAGCGTTCACAGAGGGAACACTGAAGCTTTCTTT.

The rearrangement uses TRBV6-5 and TRBJ1-5; D gene unclear. This CDR3 is built from 13 residues. The ends were cut back, 0 bases at V and 4 bases at J, with 4 bases in the middle. Germline V gives CDR1 MNHEY, CDR2 SVGAGI. The CDR3 is CASSYSTNQPQHF. As DNA, the CDR3 is TGTGCCAGCAGTTACTCGACGAATCAGCCCCAGCATTTT.

In its sample, this clonotype was seen many times. This rearrangement joins TRBV29-1 to TRBJ1-1; D not resolved. V dropped 4 bases and J dropped 1 base, with 10 bases sitting between them. CDR1 and CDR2 (germline): SQVTM, ANQGSEA. The CDR3 extends over 13 amino acids. CDR3 sequence (DNA): TGCAGCGTTGTCAGGACGGGGAACACTGAAGCTTTCTTT. Amino acid sequence: CSVVRTGNTEAFF.

The chain carries TRBV27 and TRBJ2-5; D unclear. Trimming took off 0 bases at V and 5 bases at J, with 16 bases between the two ends. CDR1 and CDR2 from the germline V gene are MNHEY and SMNVEV (reference sequence). The CDR3 is 16 amino acids. The CDR3 is CASSLSGYSTWETQYF. The DNA for the CDR3 is TGTGCCAGCAGTTTATCCGGCTATTCTACGTGGGAGACCCAGTACTTC.

This clonotype was observed a few times. The chain combines TRBV5-6 with TRBJ2-5, with TRBD2 matching 8 bases. Matching the DNA end better, TRBJ2-7 makes the J call doubtful. This CDR3 has 14 amino acids. Looked up from germline, CDR1 is SGHDT and CDR2 is YYEEEE. The CDR3 DNA reads as TGTGCCAGCAGCAACCTGGGACTAGACTACGAGCAGTACTTC. Translating gives CASSNLGLDYEQYF.

The chain joins TRBV19 to TRBJ2-3, with D uncertain. The V end lost 4 bases, the J end lost 2 bases, and 10 bases lay between the germline ends. The CDR3 is made up of 14 amino acids. The germline V gene has CDR1 LNHDA and CDR2 SQIVND (reference sequence). In DNA form, the CDR3 reads TGTGCCAGTAGTAGTGGAGACCTCACAGATACGCAGTATTTT. This gives the protein CASSSGDLTDTQYF.

The chain employs TRBV7-3 and TRBJ2-6, with a possible D match to TRBD1 (6 bases). Germline V CDR1 and CDR2: SGHTA, FQGTGA. The CDR3 runs to 16 residues. Trimming removed 4 bases at V and 3 bases at J, with 13 bases between. The CDR3 sequence is CASSSQRGSGANVLTF. DNA for the CDR3: TGTGCCAGCAGCTCACAAAGGGGGAGTGGGGCCAACGTCCTGACTTTC.

V gene TRBV7-6 combines with J gene TRBJ1-1; weak D call: TRBD1 (5 bases). The V end lost 1 base, the J end lost 3 bases, and 12 bases lay between the germline ends. This CDR3 has 15 amino acids. Germline CDR1 SGHVS, CDR2 FNYEAQ. This CDR3 is CASSLDGWGDTEAFF. The CDR3 DNA reads TGTGCCAGCAGCTTAGATGGCTGGGGGGACACTGAAGCTTTCTTT.

This clonotype was counted between two and nine times. The V gene is TRBV2, the J gene TRBJ2-5; possibly TRBD1 for D (7 bases). The V end lost 7 bases, the J end lost 3 bases, and 15 bases lay between the germline ends. CDR1 is SNHLY and CDR2 is FYNNEI in the germline V gene. The CDR3 is made up of 14 amino acids. The CDR3 bases are TGTGCCAGCACTCCAGGAGGGACAGAAGAGACCCAGTACTTC. It codes for CASTPGGTEETQYF.

The CDR3 DNA follows: TGTGCCAGCAGTCCTGTAATGGGGAACACTGAAGCTTTCTTT. Translating it yields CASSPVMGNTEAFF. The chain uses TRBV12-3 or TRBV12-4 and TRBJ1-1; D uncertain. Trimming shortened V by 5 bases and J by 1 base, and 11 bases separated the two germline ends. The CDR3 contains 14 residues.

This clonotype was seen more than once but under ten times. A single base separates this from a much larger clone, so it may be a read error. V and J are TRBV5-1 and TRBJ2-5; the D gene is possibly TRBD1 (6 bases). Germline CDR1 is SGHRS and CDR2 is YFSETQ. There are 14 residues in the CDR3. The CDR3 nucleotides are TGCGCCAGCAGCTTCCGGACAGTCCAAGAGACCCGGTACTTC. It specifies CASSFRTVQETRYF. Together with reference TRBV5-1 and TRBJ2-5, the CDR3 gives the full variable domain: KAGVTQTPRYLIKTRGQQVTLSCSPISGHRSVSWYQQTPGQGLQFLFEYFSETQRNKGNFPGRFSGRQFSNSRSEMNVSTLELGDSALYLCASSFRTVQETRYFGPGTRLLVL.

This clonotype was counted at least ten times. The CDR3 region has the DNA TGTGCCAGCAGCCCCCCGGGACCCCAAGAGACCCAGTACTTC. This sequence encodes CASSPPGPQETQYF. The chain couples TRBV5-5 to TRBJ2-5; perhaps D is TRBD1 or TRBD2 (5 bases each). The CDR3 is made up of 14 amino acids. Germline V gene lookup returns CDR1 SGHKS and CDR2 YYEKEE (reference sequence). V was pared by 4 bases and J by 1 base, with 11 bases between.

This clonotype was seen once. The chain employs TRBV7-3 and TRBJ2-3; D is uncertain. From germline, CDR1 is SGHTA and CDR2 FQGTGA. The CDR3 length is 14 residues. V was pared by 2 bases and J by 2 bases, with 8 bases between. CDR3 in DNA: TGTGCCAGCAGCTTAGAAGATCCCACAGATACGCAGTATTTT. Its translation is CASSLEDPTDTQYF.

V gene TRBV20-1 combines with J gene TRBJ2-7; 10 bases line up with TRBD2. The V and J ends lost 6 bases and 2 bases, in that order; junction bases with no gene match: 7. The CDR3 totals 14 residues. Germline values: CDR1 DFQATT, CDR2 SNEGSKA (reference sequence). CDR3 in DNA: TGCAGTGCCGGCGGACTAGCGGATCCCTACGAGCAGTACTTC. As protein: CSAGGLADPYEQYF.

The chain joins TRBV29-1 to TRBJ1-1; a weak D match, TRBD1 (5 bases). Germline V gives CDR1 SQVTM, CDR2 ANQGSEA. The CDR3 contains 14 residues. The ends were cut back, 4 bases at V and 1 base at J, with 13 bases in the middle. The CDR3 DNA reads as TGCAGCGTTGTAGGGGACGGACAGAACACTGAAGCTTTCTTT. Amino acids: CSVVGDGQNTEAFF. Using reference TRBV29-1 and TRBJ1-1 for the parts outside the CDR3, the full variable domain is SAVISQKPSRDICQRGTSLTIQCQVDSQVTMMFWYRQQPGQSLTLIATANQGSEATYESGFVIDKFPISRPNLTFSTLTVSNMSPEDSSIYLCSVVGDGQNTEAFFGQGTRLTVV.

This clonotype was recorded a few times. The chain combines TRBV20-1 with TRBJ2-5, with 7 bases aligning to TRBD1. The CDR3 has 15 residues. With V trimmed by 0 bases and J by 4 bases, 8 bases remained unmatched. The germline gives CDR1 DFQATT, CDR2 SNEGSKA (reference sequence). CDR3 sequence: CSARDIQGLRETQYF. As DNA, the CDR3 is TGCAGTGCTAGAGATATACAGGGGTTGCGAGAGACCCAGTACTTC.

The rearrangement joins TRBV7-2 to TRBJ2-7; D gene unclear. The germline gives CDR1 SGHTA, CDR2 FQGNSA. V lost 5 bases and J 6 bases, leaving 17 bases between the germline ends. This CDR3 has 14 amino acids. CDR3 DNA: TGTGCCAGCAGCCCCCTGCTAAGGGCCCTCGAGCAGTACTTC. It translates to CASSPLLRALEQYF.

This clonotype came up a few times. J is TRBJ1-4 and V is TRBV2; D is ambiguous. Germline V lookup: CDR1 SNHLY, CDR2 FYNNEI. V lost 5 bases, J lost 4 bases, and 11 bases lay in between. CDR3 size: 14 residues. CDR3: CASSNTYVNEKLFF. In nucleotides, the CDR3 is TGTGCCAGCAGTAACACATACGTTAATGAAAAACTGTTTTTT.

V and J are TRBV20-1 and TRBJ2-2, with D possibly TRBD2 on 5 matching bases. The V gene lost 0 bases and the J gene lost 2 bases, with 13 bases spanning the gap. Germline loops: CDR1 DFQATT, CDR2 SNEGSKA (reference sequence). This CDR3 is 16 amino acids long. The CDR3 protein is CSARDPGGRNTGELFF. Here the CDR3 DNA reads TGCAGTGCTAGAGATCCCGGAGGTCGCAACACCGGGGAGCTGTTTTTT.

This clonotype was counted only a few times. This CDR3 reads CASSSGGGAAGNTIYF. The CDR3 DNA reads TGTGCCAGCAGCTCGGGGGGCGGGGCGGCTGGAAACACCATATATTTT. V usage is TRBV11-2 and J usage is TRBJ1-3, with D possibly being TRBD1 (6 bases). This CDR3 has 16 residues. Germline lookup yields CDR1 SGHAT and CDR2 FQNNGV. V was cut by 4 bases and J by 2 bases, with 15 bases left in between.

This chain joins TRBV20-1 and TRBJ1-2; maybe TRBD1 (5 bases). Germline assignment: CDR1 DFQATT and CDR2 SNEGSKA (reference sequence). The CDR3 is made up of 13 amino acids. V was trimmed by 0 bases and J by 3 bases, leaving 8 bases between them. CDR3 amino acids: CSARDQTDYGYTF. The CDR3 DNA reads as TGCAGTGCTAGAGATCAGACAGACTATGGCTACACCTTC.

The chain joins TRBV9 to TRBJ1-6; 9 bases match TRBD1. J was trimmed by 10 bases and V by 0 bases; bases with no gene match: 5. The CDR3 consists of 15 residues. CDR1 is SGDLS and CDR2 is YYNGEE in the germline V gene. The CDR3 sequence: CASSVGGTGQSPLHF. The CDR3 coding sequence is TGTGCCAGCAGCGTAGGTGGGACAGGGCAATCACCCCTCCACTTT.

This clonotype was counted a few times. The V and J genes are TRBV4-1 and TRBJ1-4; D gene ambiguous. Deletions cut 0 bases from V and 0 bases from J, with 8 bases between. This CDR3 contains 16 residues. The V gene's germline CDR1 is MGHRA and CDR2 YSYEKL. The CDR3: CASSQDRTATNEKLFF. The CDR3 DNA reads as TGCGCCAGCAGCCAAGATAGGACCGCAACTAATGAAAAACTGTTTTTT.

With respect to this clonotype: An end of the junction does not agree with germline; a read error may underlie this. The chain recombines TRBV7-9 with TRBJ1-4; D ambiguous. Germline CDR1 and CDR2: SEHNR and FQNEAQ (reference sequence). The length of the CDR3 is 12 residues. Here the CDR3 reads CAISLGGEKPFF. CDR3 in DNA: TGTGCCATCTCACTTGGCGGTGAAAAACCGTTTTTT.

There are many counts of this clonotype. The chain recombines TRBV5-1 with TRBJ2-1; D might be TRBD2 (6 bases). Germline V gene sequence: CDR1 SGHRS, CDR2 YFSETQ. The V end lost 3 bases, the J end lost 5 bases, and 6 bases lay between the germline ends. The CDR3 sequence is 12 residues long. The CDR3 sequence: CASSWGDNEQFF. The CDR3 nucleotides read TGCGCCAGCAGCTGGGGGGACAATGAGCAGTTCTTC. Combining the CDR3 with reference TRBV5-1 and TRBJ2-1 gives the whole variable domain KAGVTQTPRYLIKTRGQQVTLSCSPISGHRSVSWYQQTPGQGLQFLFEYFSETQRNKGNFPGRFSGRQFSNSRSEMNVSTLELGDSALYLCASSWGDNEQFFGPGTRLTVL.